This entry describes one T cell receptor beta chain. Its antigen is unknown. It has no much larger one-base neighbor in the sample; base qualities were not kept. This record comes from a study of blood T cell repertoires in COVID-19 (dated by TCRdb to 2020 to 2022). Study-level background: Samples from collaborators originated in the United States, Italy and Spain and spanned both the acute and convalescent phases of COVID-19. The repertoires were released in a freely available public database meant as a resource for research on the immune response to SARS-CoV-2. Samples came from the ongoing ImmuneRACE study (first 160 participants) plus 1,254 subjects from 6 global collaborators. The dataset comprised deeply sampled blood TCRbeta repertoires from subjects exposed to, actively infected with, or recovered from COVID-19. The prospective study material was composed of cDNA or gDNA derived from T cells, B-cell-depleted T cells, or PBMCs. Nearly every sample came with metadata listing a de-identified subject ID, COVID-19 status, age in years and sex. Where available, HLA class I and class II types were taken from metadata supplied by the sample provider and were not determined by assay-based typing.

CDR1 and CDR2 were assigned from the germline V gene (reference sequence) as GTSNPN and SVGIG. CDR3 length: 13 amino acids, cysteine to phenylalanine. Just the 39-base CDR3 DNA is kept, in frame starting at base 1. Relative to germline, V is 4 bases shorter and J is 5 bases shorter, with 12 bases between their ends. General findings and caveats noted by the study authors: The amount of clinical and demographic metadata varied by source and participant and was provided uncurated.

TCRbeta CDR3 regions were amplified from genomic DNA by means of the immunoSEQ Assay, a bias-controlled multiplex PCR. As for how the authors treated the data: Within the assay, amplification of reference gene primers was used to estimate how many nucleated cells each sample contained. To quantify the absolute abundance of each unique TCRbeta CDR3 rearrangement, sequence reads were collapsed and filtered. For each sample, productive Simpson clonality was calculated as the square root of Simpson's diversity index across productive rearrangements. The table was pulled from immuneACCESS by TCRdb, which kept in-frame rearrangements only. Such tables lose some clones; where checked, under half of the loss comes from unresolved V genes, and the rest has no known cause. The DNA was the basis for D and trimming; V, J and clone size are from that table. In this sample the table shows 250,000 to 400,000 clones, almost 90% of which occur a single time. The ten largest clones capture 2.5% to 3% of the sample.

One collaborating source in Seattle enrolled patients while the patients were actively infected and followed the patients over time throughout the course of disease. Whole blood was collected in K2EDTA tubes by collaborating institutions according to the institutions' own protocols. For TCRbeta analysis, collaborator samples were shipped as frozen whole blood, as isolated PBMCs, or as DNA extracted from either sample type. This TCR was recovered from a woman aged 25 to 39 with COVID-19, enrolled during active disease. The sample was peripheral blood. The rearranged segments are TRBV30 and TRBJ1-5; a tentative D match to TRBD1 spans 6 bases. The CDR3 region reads CAWTQGWDQPQHF. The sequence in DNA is TGTGCCTGGACTCAGGGGTGGGATCAGCCCCAGCATTTT.